A single sample gave rise to the 18 T cell receptor beta chains below, sequenced in a study of blood T cell repertoires in COVID-19. Here immunoSEQ multiplex PCR was the method, and the copy in TCRdb shows in-frame clones only, minus some. This sample yields fewer than 250,000 clones, of which about four fifths are seen a single time; around 12% belongs to the top ten. Specimen: peripheral blood. These receptor sequences come from a woman aged 40 to 50 with acute or convalescent COVID-19.

CDR3 protein: CASSLGDWTGGNTIYF. In DNA form, the CDR3 reads TGTGCCAGCAGCTTAGGCGACTGGACAGGGGGAAACACCATATATTTT. This chain links TRBV7-7 with TRBJ1-3, with 8 bases identical to TRBD1. The ends lost 1 base at V and 4 bases at J; junction bases unmatched: 6. Germline V gene data show CDR1 as SSHAT and CDR2 as FNYEAQ (reference sequence). The length of the CDR3 is 16 residues.

The CDR3 reads CASSLLGQGRDTQYF. The DNA for the CDR3 is TGTGCCAGCAGCTTACTGGGACAGGGAAGAGATACGCAGTATTTT. The chain is built from TRBV7-3 and TRBJ2-3; 9 bases align to TRBD1. The CDR3 is made up of 15 amino acids. The V gene's germline CDR1 is SGHTA and CDR2 FQGTGA. V shed 2 bases and J 5 bases; nucleotides not matched to a gene: 5.

The genes are TRBV5-4 and TRBJ2-1; 14 bases are a match to TRBD2. The germline V gene encodes CDR1 SGHNT and CDR2 YYREEE (reference sequence). The CDR3 spans 17 residues. V shed 4 bases, J shed 10 bases, and the junction held 13 bases outside the gene matches. The CDR3, as DNA: TGTGCCAGCAGCCTTAAGGGCAGACTAGCGGGAGGGGGGGAGCAGTTCTTC. Protein product: CASSLKGRLAGGGEQFF.

The chain uses TRBV10-2 and TRBJ1-4; 9 nucleotides align to TRBD1. Germline assignment: CDR1 WSHSY and CDR2 SAAADI. The trim removed 3 bases at V and 5 bases at J, leaving 4 bases unmatched. The CDR3 is made up of 15 amino acids. For the CDR3, the DNA is TGCGCCAGCAGTGACCCCGGGACAGGGAATGAAAAACTGTTTTTT. This encodes CASSDPGTGNEKLFF.

The V gene is TRBV3-1 (or the pseudogene TRBV3-2), the J gene TRBJ1-1; no reliable D call. Germline CDR1 reads LGHDT; CDR2 reads YNNKEL (reference sequence). Trimming pared 4 bases from V and 4 bases from J, leaving 13 bases between. This CDR3 has 14 amino acids. The CDR3 is CASSPRGRLTEAFF. CDR3 coding DNA: TGTGCCAGCAGCCCCCGTGGCCGTCTCACTGAAGCTTTCTTT.

V gene TRBV19 combines with J gene TRBJ1-6; 11 nucleotides line up with TRBD1. This CDR3 comprises 15 residues. J was trimmed by 9 bases and V by 5 bases; bases with no gene match: 6. Per germline, CDR1 LNHDA and CDR2 SQIVND (reference sequence). The CDR3 DNA follows: TGTGCCAGTAGTGCTCCCGGGACAGGGGGTTCACCCCTCCACTTT. As protein: CASSAPGTGGSPLHF.

J is TRBJ2-7 and V is TRBV3-1 (or the pseudogene TRBV3-2); D call uncertain. From germline, CDR1 is LGHDT and CDR2 YNNKEL (reference sequence). V lost 1 base and J 9 bases, leaving 10 bases between the germline ends. This CDR3 is 12 amino acids long. CDR3 amino acids: CASSQVSRPQYF. CDR3 bases: TGTGCCAGCAGCCAAGTCTCCAGGCCGCAGTACTTC.

On this clone itself: Sequence at one end of the junction differs from germline and may be a read error. The V call is TRBV27, the J call TRBJ2-7; the D gene is possibly TRBD2 (6 bases). The germline V gene has CDR1 MNHEY and CDR2 SMNVEV (reference sequence). The length of the CDR3 is 17 residues. This CDR3 is CANSLKGSSGGTGEQYF. CDR3 in DNA: TGTGCCAACAGTTTAAAGGGCAGCTCGGGCGGGACGGGCGAGCAGTACTTC.

The rearrangement joins TRBV11-2 to TRBJ1-5; D may be TRBD1 (6 bases). Per the germline V gene, CDR1 is SGHAT and CDR2 is FQNNGV. The length of the CDR3 is 13 residues. The V end lost 6 bases, the J end lost 4 bases, and 10 bases lay between the germline ends. DNA for the CDR3: TGTGCCAGCAGTAACAGGGATAATCAGCCCCAGCATTTT. It translates to CASSNRDNQPQHF.

This rearrangement joins TRBV10-3 to TRBJ1-2, with a weak D call TRBD1 (6 bases). V was cut by 5 bases and J by 1 base, with 11 bases left in between. The CDR3 sequence is 14 residues long. Germline V lookup: CDR1 ENHRY, CDR2 SYGVKD. CDR3 coding DNA: TGTGCCATCAGTCCGGACAGCCTTAACTATGGCTACACCTTC. Its protein product is CAISPDSLNYGYTF.

The CDR3 DNA reads as TGTGCCAGTACAACAGGGTACGGGAACACTGAAGCTTTCTTT. Protein product: CASTTGYGNTEAFF. V usage is TRBV19 and J usage is TRBJ1-1; TRBD1 is a possible D gene (6 bases). CDR1 and CDR2 from the germline V gene are LNHDA and SQIVND (reference sequence). The CDR3 has 14 residues. V gave up 7 bases and J gave up 1 base, with 13 bases separating them.

This sequence joins TRBV3-1 (or the pseudogene TRBV3-2) and TRBJ1-4; no clear D. The CDR3 sequence is 15 residues long. Trimming removed 4 bases at V and 7 bases at J, with 16 bases between. Germline V lookup: CDR1 LGHDT, CDR2 YNNKEL (reference sequence). The CDR3 spells CASSRRGGRSEKLFF. In DNA, the CDR3 is TGTGCCAGCAGCCGCCGTGGAGGGCGTAGTGAAAAACTGTTTTTT.

CDR3 nucleotides: TGTGCCTGGAAACTCGCAGGCCTAAACACTGAAGCTTTCTTT. Translation: CAWKLAGLNTEAFF. The chain combines TRBV30 with TRBJ1-1, with unresolved D. With 4 bases removed from V and 2 bases from J, the gap between germline ends came to 14 bases. Germline CDR1 reads GTSNPN; CDR2 reads SVGIG (reference sequence). The CDR3 loop spans 14 amino acids.

The chain employs TRBV5-1 and TRBJ2-1; 10 bases are shared with TRBD2. The CDR3 spans 16 residues. The V and J ends lost 4 bases and 7 bases, in that order; junction bases with no gene match: 11. Germline assignment: CDR1 SGHRS and CDR2 YFSETQ. The CDR3 bases are TGCGCCAGCAGCGCTTTCCTAGCGGGAGTACGTAATGAGCAGTTCTTC. Its translation is CASSAFLAGVRNEQFF.

The CDR3 DNA follows: TGTGCCAGTAGTTCAGGAGGAGCGGGACTCACAGATACGCAGTATTTT. Residues: CASSSGGAGLTDTQYF. The chain couples TRBV19 to TRBJ2-3, with 7 bases aligning to TRBD2. The CDR3 sequence is 16 residues long. J was trimmed by 2 bases and V by 5 bases; bases with no gene match: 10. Looked up from germline, CDR1 is LNHDA and CDR2 is SQIVND (reference sequence).

This rearrangement joins TRBV4-1 to TRBJ2-1; TRBD2 matches at 10 bases. The CDR3 runs to 18 residues. CDR1 and CDR2 from the germline V gene are MGHRA and YSYEKL. With 0 bases clipped from V and 6 bases from J, the junction kept 11 bases outside the gene matches. In DNA, the CDR3 is TGCGCCAGCAGCCAAGATCCAAGCGGGAGGGCCCCTCTCAATGAGCAGTTCTTC. Translation: CASSQDPSGRAPLNEQFF.

V and J are TRBV5-1 and TRBJ2-7; D is undetermined. V was cut by 2 bases and J by 0 bases, with 9 bases left in between. CDR1 and CDR2 (germline): SGHRS, YFSETQ. The length of the CDR3 is 14 residues. The CDR3 loop reads CASSLDFSSYEQYF. The CDR3 DNA sequence: TGCGCCAGCAGCTTAGACTTCAGCTCCTACGAGCAGTACTTC.

CDR3 protein: CASSRTGTESYEQYF. CDR3 sequence (DNA): TGTGCCAGCAGTAGGACCGGGACTGAGTCCTACGAGCAGTACTTC. The chain employs TRBV2 and TRBJ2-7; perhaps TRBD2 as D (6 bases). This CDR3 has 15 residues. Trimming took off 5 bases at V and 1 base at J, with 15 bases between the two ends. The germline V gene has CDR1 SNHLY and CDR2 FYNNEI.